Listed here are 6 T cell receptor beta chains from one sample, sequenced in a study of OX40 agonist ivuxolimab in advanced cancers. The assay was immunoSEQ multiplex PCR, and TCRdb's table has in-frame clones only and misses some. The table has approximately 58,000 clones, roughly 81% seen once. The sequenced sample was CD4+ or CD8+ T cells sorted from blood, obtained in a trial of the OX40 agonist ivuxolimab. The receptors stem from an adult with an advanced solid tumor such as melanoma, head and neck, liver or kidney cancer.

The chain joins TRBV28 to TRBJ2-1, with 9 bases identical to TRBD1. The CDR3 spans 13 residues. J lost 9 bases, V lost 8 bases, and 8 bases had no gene match. CDR1 is MDHEN, CDR2 SYDVKM, per germline. The CDR3 nucleotides are TGTGCCAGCTGGGGACAGGGTTTCACTGAGCAGTTCTTC. It translates to CASWGQGFTEQFF.

The gene calls are TRBV7-2 and TRBJ2-3; TRBD1 matches at 7 bases. Germline CDR1 reads SGHTA; CDR2 reads FQGNSA. The CDR3 totals 14 residues. V lost 5 bases, J lost 2 bases, and 4 bases stayed unmatched. CDR3 in amino acids: CASSVGGDTDTQYF. Here the CDR3 DNA reads TGTGCCAGCAGCGTAGGGGGCGACACAGATACGCAGTATTTT.

The CDR3 protein is CASSYSTGVDEQYF. In nucleotides, the CDR3 is TGTGCCAGCAGTTACTCGACGGGAGTGGACGAGCAGTACTTC. The gene calls are TRBV6-5 and TRBJ2-7; the D gene is possibly TRBD2 (6 bases). Per the germline V gene, CDR1 is MNHEY and CDR2 is SVGAGI. The V and J ends lost 0 bases and 5 bases respectively, with 11 bases between them. The CDR3 has 14 amino acids.

The gene calls are TRBV10-3 and TRBJ2-4; D unclear. Trimming stripped 2 bases from V and 0 bases from J, with 8 bases between. The CDR3 runs to 15 residues. Germline V gives CDR1 ENHRY, CDR2 SYGVKD. This CDR3 is CAISEPGGAKNIQYF. The CDR3 bases are TGTGCCATCAGTGAGCCAGGCGGAGCCAAAAACATTCAGTACTTC.

The chain couples TRBV29-1 to TRBJ1-2; 11 nucleotides align to TRBD1. The junction had 9 bases not matched to a gene; V was cut back by 6 bases and J by 6 bases. The length of the CDR3 is 14 residues. Looked up from germline, CDR1 is SQVTM and CDR2 is ANQGSEA. CDR3 residues: CSVGQGAFRDGYTF. In DNA, the CDR3 is TGCAGCGTAGGACAGGGGGCATTCAGGGATGGCTACACCTTC. The full variable domain, in which reference TRBV29-1 and TRBJ1-2 provide the parts outside the CDR3, is SAVISQKPSRDICQRGTSLTIQCQVDSQVTMMFWYRQQPGQSLTLIATANQGSEATYESGFVIDKFPISRPNLTFSTLTVSNMSPEDSSIYLCSVGQGAFRDGYTFGSGTRLTVV.

CDR3 sequence: CASSYSRGGYEQYF. The CDR3 region has the DNA TGTGCCAGCAGTTACTCAAGGGGGGGCTACGAGCAGTACTTC. The V gene is TRBV6-5, the J gene TRBJ2-7; tentatively, D is TRBD2 (7 bases). Trimming shortened V by 0 bases and J by 3 bases, and 9 bases separated the two germline ends. The germline V gene has CDR1 MNHEY and CDR2 SVGAGI. CDR3 size: 14 residues.